This entry features one TCR beta chain sequence. It lacks a known antigen. Base quality data are lacking; no much larger clone is found one base away. The immunoSEQ assay used for TCR sequencing gave the T-cell fraction in both tumor and uninvolved lung tissue. The authors' analysis ran thus. In the survival analysis, patients were divided into a high T-cell fraction group (upper tertile) and a low T-cell fraction group (lower two tertiles), and the two groups were compared using a log-rank test. Paired tumor versus uninvolved lung differences in T-cell fraction were tested with a signed-rank test. TCRdb took this table from immuneACCESS and kept in-frame rearrangements with V and J called. Such tables lack part of the clones; where checked against another copy, unresolved V genes explain under half of the gap, and the rest is unexplained. The V and J calls and the clone size are those of that table, but D and trimming were determined from the DNA. Here the sample has approximately 12,000 clones; roughly 82% occur a single time. Roughly 12% of the sample belongs to the ten largest clones.

The data stem from a study of tumor-infiltrating lymphocytes in localized non-small cell lung cancer (dated by TCRdb to the early 2020s). The study in broad terms: Patients whose samples were collected after neoadjuvant chemotherapy, as well as both smokers and never-smokers and several histologies, were included in the cohort. The overall ICON cohort comprised fewer than 170 surgical patients with localized non-small cell lung cancer whose tumors were resected. Flow cytometry, multiplex immunofluorescence, RNA-seq, exome sequencing and proteomics were applied to the same patients as TCR sequencing, which was one of several integrated assays. A total of 60 or so patients were included in the paired tumor versus uninvolved lung comparison of immunoSEQ T-cell fraction. Each patient contributed resected tumor tissue and uninvolved lung tissue from the same patient, described as non-adjacent to the tumor.

CDR1 SEHNR and CDR2 FQNEAQ were looked up in the germline V gene (reference sequence). V lost 3 bases and J lost 10 bases; the stretch between them is 16 bases long. From cysteine to phenylalanine, the CDR3 is 15 amino acids long. Solely the CDR3 DNA is kept, with 45 bases framed from the first base. Overall results and qualifications from the work: Because different pieces of the same tissue were used for different assays, technical variation could not be separated from intratumor heterogeneity. Higher T cell infiltration in tumors than in uninvolved lung tissue was supported by TCRbeta sequencing, consistent with immunofluorescence CD3 counts. The TCR-derived T-cell fraction showed no difference between the flow cytometry-defined immunotypes IM1 (good prognosis) and IM2 (poor prognosis). Since assay coverage differed from patient to patient depending on how much tissue was available, TCR sequencing was done for only a subset of the cohort.

Enrollment in ICON was initiated in April 2016, and the last patient was enrolled in 2018. From a subcohort of some 76 patients, fresh tumor and matched uninvolved tissue were collected for in-depth immune analyses, including TCR sequencing. DNA for TCR sequencing was isolated from bulk tissue, and no cell sorting was done. This chain is built from TRBV7-9 and TRBJ1-6; TRBD1 might be the D gene, on 6 matching bases. The sequencing sample was made of uninvolved lung tissue not adjacent to the tumor. This receptor was identified in a human donor with non-small cell lung cancer. Here is the DNA: TGTGCCAGCAGCTTGGGGGCGAGGGACAACTCACCCCTCCACTTT. Its amino acids are CASSLGARDNSPLHF.